The count of the clone carrying this TCR beta chain is one. Its target is not known. This specimen belongs to a study of shared clonotypes between healthy human individuals. The study, taken as a whole, reports: The donor pool, a small one, limited the genetic and exposure-history diversity represented.

V shed 0 bases and J shed 6 bases, with 13 bases lying between them. CDR1 and CDR2 from the germline V gene are SGHRS and YFSETQ. The length of the CDR3 is 14 residues. TCRdb's copy holds only in-frame clones and misses some; the assay was immunoSEQ multiplex PCR. The table lists about 1.5 million clones, 95% to 99% of them singletons. This TCR was recovered from a man aged 30-40 years in good health. This sequence joins TRBV5-1 and TRBJ2-7; D gene ambiguous. Material: naive CD4+ T cells sorted from blood. Documented subset: CD45RA+ positively selected. The CDR3 spells CASSLVGFLSEQYF. The CDR3 nucleotides are TGCGCCAGCAGCTTGGTGGGGTTCCTGTCCGAGCAGTACTTC.